The following is a T cell receptor (beta chain) sequence with its context. This entry comes from a study of blood T cell repertoires in COVID-19. Study in general: Material from acute and convalescent COVID-19 was sourced from the United States, Italy and Spain. The analysed material was cDNA or gDNA that came from T cells, B-cell-depleted T cells, or PBMCs.

The CDR3 consists of 15 residues. Trimming removed 3 bases from V and 9 bases from J, with 19 bases in between. In germline, CDR1 is SGDLS, CDR2 YYNGEE. Original handling: Researchers report that nucleated cell counts were estimated from reference gene primer amplification. The table came from immunoSEQ multiplex PCR; TCRdb's copy has only in-frame clones and leaves some out. The V and J calls and clone size were taken over from that table, and D and trimming were inferred from the DNA. The data contain 150,000 to 200,000 clones, less than 90% of them singletons. V and J are TRBV9 and TRBJ2-1; a possible D gene is TRBD2 (5 bases). Sequenced input: peripheral blood. This TCR came from a woman in her seventies with acute or convalescent COVID-19. The CDR3 here is CASSAWTALWGEQFF. In nucleotides, the CDR3 is TGTGCCAGCAGCGCCTGGACTGCCCTGTGGGGTGAGCAGTTCTTC.